One and the same sample provided the 8 T cell receptor beta chains below, sequenced in a study of CD8+ T cells in alopecia areata. cDNA reverse transcribed from extracted RNA served as the sequencing template. Data came from immunoSEQ multiplex PCR; TCRdb stores just in-frame clones and leaves some out. The repertoire holds about 140,000 clones, with roughly three fifths as singletons. This specimen consisted of CD4+ T cells sorted from blood, obtained at week 0. The receptor source for this set is a human donor with alopecia areata.

The rearrangement uses TRBV20-1 and TRBJ2-1, with D uncertain. Germline V gives CDR1 DFQATT, CDR2 SNEGSKA (reference sequence). V lost 3 bases to trimming and J lost 7 bases, with 7 bases between them. The CDR3 has 11 residues. The CDR3: CSASPRNEQFF. DNA of the CDR3: TGCAGTGCTAGCCCCAGGAATGAGCAGTTCTTC.

This chain links TRBV5-1 with TRBJ1-1; D gene unclear. The length of the CDR3 is 13 residues. V lost 0 bases to trimming and J lost 5 bases, with 8 bases between them. Per the germline V gene, CDR1 is SGHRS and CDR2 is YFSETQ. The CDR3 nucleotides are TGCGCCAGCAGCTTGGGTGAGGCAACTGAAGCTTTCTTT. Its protein is CASSLGEATEAFF.

This clone was seen a handful of times. This rearrangement joins TRBV29-1 to TRBJ2-1; a possible D gene is TRBD1 (6 bases). This CDR3 region has 15 residues. Trimming shortened V by 3 bases and J by 4 bases, and 16 bases separated the two germline ends. CDR1 SQVTM and CDR2 ANQGSEA come from the germline V gene. This chain's CDR3 is CSVEGRGTLYNEQFF. In DNA form, the CDR3 reads TGCAGCGTTGAGGGAAGGGGGACCCTATACAATGAGCAGTTCTTC.

V usage is TRBV30 and J usage is TRBJ1-1; D not resolved. This CDR3 has 15 residues. Germline assignment: CDR1 GTSNPN and CDR2 SVGIG (reference sequence). Trimming took 0 bases from V and 11 from J, leaving 22 bases between them. As DNA, the CDR3 is TGTGCCTGGAGTGTCCCCTTATCCACCGGGAGTAGGGCTTTCTTT. It translates to CAWSVPLSTGSRAFF.

Only a few counts were recorded for this clone. The V gene is TRBV5-6, the J gene TRBJ1-2; no firm D call. This CDR3 comprises 12 residues. Germline loops: CDR1 SGHDT, CDR2 YYEEEE. V lost 0 bases and J lost 7, with 7 bases in between. The DNA for the CDR3 is TGTGCCAGCAGCTTGGCCTGGAGTGGCTACACCTTC. Protein product: CASSLAWSGYTF.

The V and J genes are TRBV29-1 and TRBJ2-3; D may be TRBD2 (7 bases). Germline CDR1 SQVTM, CDR2 ANQGSEA. This CDR3 spans 14 amino acids. Trimming removed 1 base at V and 5 bases at J, with 13 bases between. Written as DNA, the CDR3 is TGCAGCGTTGAAGGAGGGGGGGGCAAAGATACGCAGTATTTT. Amino acids: CSVEGGGGKDTQYF.

The CDR3 region has the DNA TGTGCCAGCAGCCTCGGGGTAGCGGGTCAAGAGACCCAGTACTTC. Its protein product is CASSLGVAGQETQYF. This chain joins TRBV9 and TRBJ2-5; 7 nucleotides match TRBD2. CDR1 and CDR2 from the germline V gene are SGDLS and YYNGEE. J gave up 2 bases and V 4 bases, and 8 bases lay outside the gene matches. This CDR3 comprises 15 residues.

V and J are TRBV9 and TRBJ2-2, with a possible D match to TRBD2 (5 bases). Trimming took off 5 bases at V and 5 bases at J, with 13 bases between the two ends. This CDR3 spans 14 amino acids. Germline-derived CDR1 and CDR2 are SGDLS and YYNGEE. CDR3 in DNA: TGTGCCAGCAGTGCGTCGGGGTTTACCGGGGAGCTGTTTTTT. Translated: CASSASGFTGELFF.